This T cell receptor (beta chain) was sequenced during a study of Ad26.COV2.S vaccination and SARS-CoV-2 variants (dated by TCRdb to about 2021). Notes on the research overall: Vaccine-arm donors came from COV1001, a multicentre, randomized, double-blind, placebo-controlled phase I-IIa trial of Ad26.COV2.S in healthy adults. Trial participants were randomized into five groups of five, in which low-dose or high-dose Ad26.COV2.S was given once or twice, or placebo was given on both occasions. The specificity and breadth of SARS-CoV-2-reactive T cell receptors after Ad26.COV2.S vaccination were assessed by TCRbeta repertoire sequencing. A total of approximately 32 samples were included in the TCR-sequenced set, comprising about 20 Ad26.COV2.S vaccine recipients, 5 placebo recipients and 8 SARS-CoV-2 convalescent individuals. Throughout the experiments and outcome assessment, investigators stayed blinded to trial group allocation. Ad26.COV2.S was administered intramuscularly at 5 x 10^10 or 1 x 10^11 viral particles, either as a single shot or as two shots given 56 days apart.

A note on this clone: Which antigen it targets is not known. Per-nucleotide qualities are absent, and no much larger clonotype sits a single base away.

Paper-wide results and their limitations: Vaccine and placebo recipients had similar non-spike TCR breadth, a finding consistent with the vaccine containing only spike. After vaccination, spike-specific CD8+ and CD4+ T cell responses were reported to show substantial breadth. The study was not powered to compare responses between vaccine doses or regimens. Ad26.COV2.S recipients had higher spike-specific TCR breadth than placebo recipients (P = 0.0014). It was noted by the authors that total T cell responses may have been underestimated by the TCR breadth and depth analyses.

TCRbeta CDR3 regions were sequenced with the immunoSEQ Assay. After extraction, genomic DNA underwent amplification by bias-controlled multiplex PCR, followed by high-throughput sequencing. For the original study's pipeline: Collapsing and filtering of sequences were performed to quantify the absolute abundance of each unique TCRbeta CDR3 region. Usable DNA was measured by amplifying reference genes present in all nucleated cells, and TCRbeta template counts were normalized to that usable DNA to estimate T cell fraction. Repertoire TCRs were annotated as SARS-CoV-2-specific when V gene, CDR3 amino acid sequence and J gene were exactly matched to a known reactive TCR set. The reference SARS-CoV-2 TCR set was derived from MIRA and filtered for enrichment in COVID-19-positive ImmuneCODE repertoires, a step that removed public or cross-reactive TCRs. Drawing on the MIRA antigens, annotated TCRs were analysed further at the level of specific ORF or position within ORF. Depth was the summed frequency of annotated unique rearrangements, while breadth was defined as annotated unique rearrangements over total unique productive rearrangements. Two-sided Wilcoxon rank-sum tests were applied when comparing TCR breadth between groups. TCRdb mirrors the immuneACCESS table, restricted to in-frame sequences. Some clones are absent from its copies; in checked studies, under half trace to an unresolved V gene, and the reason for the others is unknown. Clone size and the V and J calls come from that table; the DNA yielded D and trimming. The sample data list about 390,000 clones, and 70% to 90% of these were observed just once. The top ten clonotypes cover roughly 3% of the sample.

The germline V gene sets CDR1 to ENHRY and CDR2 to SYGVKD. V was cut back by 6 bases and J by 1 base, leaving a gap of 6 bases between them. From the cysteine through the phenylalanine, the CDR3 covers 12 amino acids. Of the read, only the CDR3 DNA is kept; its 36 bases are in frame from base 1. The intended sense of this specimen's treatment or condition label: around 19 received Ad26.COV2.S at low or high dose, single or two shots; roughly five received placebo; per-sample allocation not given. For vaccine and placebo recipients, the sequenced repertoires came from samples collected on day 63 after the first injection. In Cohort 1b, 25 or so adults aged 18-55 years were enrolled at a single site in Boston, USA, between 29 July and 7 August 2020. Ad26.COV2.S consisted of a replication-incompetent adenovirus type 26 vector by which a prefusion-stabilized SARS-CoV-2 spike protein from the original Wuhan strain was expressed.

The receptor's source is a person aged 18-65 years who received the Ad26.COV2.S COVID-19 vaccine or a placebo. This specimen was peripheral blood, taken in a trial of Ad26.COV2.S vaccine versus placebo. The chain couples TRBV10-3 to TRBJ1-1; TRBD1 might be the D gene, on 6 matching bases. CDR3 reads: CAIRDRNTEAFF. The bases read TGTGCCATCAGGGACAGGAACACTGAAGCTTTCTTT.